A selection of T cell receptor beta chains follows, all from one sample in a study of blood T cell repertoires in COVID-19. The assay was immunoSEQ multiplex PCR, and TCRdb's table has in-frame clones only and misses some. The repertoire holds about 130,000 clones, 85% to 90% seen once, with around 27% in the top ten. The sample was peripheral blood. These receptors were collected from an elderly woman with acute or convalescent COVID-19. Each CDR3 is given with its conserved first and last residue. D genes are given only for firm matches. Only some rows state a clone size, as once, few, many or a class for expanded clones.

D gene | clone size | J gene | V gene | CDR3 DNA | CDR3 protein
TRBD1 | . | TRBJ1-4 | TRBV4-2 | TGTGCCAGCAGCCCTTCCGACAGGGGTCGAGTAGAAAAACTGTTTTTT | CASSPSDRGRVEKLFF
. | few | TRBJ1-1 | TRBV12-3/TRBV12-4 | TGTGCCAGCACACGCGGGGGGGAGGAAGCTTTCTTT | CASTRGGEEAFF
TRBD1 | . | TRBJ2-3 | TRBV4-2 | TGTGCCAGCAGCCTCCCGGGGACAGAGGTAAAGGATACGCAGTATTTT | CASSLPGTEVKDTQYF
TRBD1 | few | TRBJ1-6 | TRBV6-5 | TGTGCCAGTAACCTCGGGGGACAGGGTGGTTCACCCCTCCACTTT | CASNLGGQGGSPLHF
TRBD1 | once | TRBJ1-1 | TRBV28 | TGTGCCAGCAGTTACAGGGGTCTGAACACTGAAGCTTTCTTT | CASSYRGLNTEAFF
TRBD1 | . | TRBJ2-7 | TRBV3-1/TRBV3-2 | TGTGCCAGTTTGGACAGGGTGAGCTACGAGCAGTACTTC | CASLDRVSYEQYF
. | . | TRBJ2-3 | TRBV9 | TGTGCCAGCAGCGTAGATCACAGGCGCACAGATACGCAGTATTTT | CASSVDHRRTDTQYF
. | . | TRBJ1-5 | TRBV28 | TGTGCCAGCAGTCCCCCCCAACAGGGAGTAGGGCAGCCCCAGCATTTT | CASSPPQQGVGQPQHF
TRBD1 | . | TRBJ2-2 | TRBV5-1 | TGCGCCAGCATGGATCTAGGACAGGGTGACACCGGGGAGCTGTTTTTT | CASMDLGQGDTGELFF
TRBD1 | . | TRBJ2-2 | TRBV4-2 | TGTGCCAGCAGCCAAGATCGGGACAGGGCGTCCGGGGAGCTGTTTTTT | CASSQDRDRASGELFF
TRBD2 | . | TRBJ2-1 | TRBV5-4 | TGTGCCAGCAGCGCGACTAGCGGCTCCTACAATGAGCAGTTCTTC | CASSATSGSYNEQFF
TRBD1 | . | TRBJ1-3 | TRBV2 | TGTGCCAGCAGCGAACAGGGGGCAACTGGAAACACCATATATTTT | CASSEQGATGNTIYF
TRBD2 | once | TRBJ2-7 | TRBV7-2 | TGTGCCAGCAGCTTTAGCGGGTTATCCTACGAGCAGTACTTC | CASSFSGLSYEQYF
TRBD1 | . | TRBJ2-1 | TRBV10-3 | TGTGCCATCAGTGAGTCGTGGGACAGGGCATACAATGAGCAGTTCTTC | CAISESWDRAYNEQFF
TRBD1 | once | TRBJ1-2 | TRBV6-5 | TGTGCCAGCAGACCCGGGACAGGGCCCACCTATGGCTACACCTTC | CASRPGTGPTYGYTF
. | . | TRBJ1-5 | TRBV6-5 | TGTGCCAGCAGCAAACAGGGCAGTCAGCCCCAGCATTTT | CASSKQGSQPQHF
. | . | TRBJ1-2 | TRBV4-3 | TGCGCCAGCAGCCAAGATCGGTCAGGGAAGAGGGGCTACACCTTC | CASSQDRSGKRGYTF
. | . | TRBJ1-1 | TRBV3-1/TRBV3-2 | TGTGCCAGCAGCCAAGGGCAGGGTGAAGCTTTCTTT | CASSQGQGEAFF
. | . | TRBJ1-4 | TRBV9 | TGTGCCAGCAGCGAGGGTCACAGGGCCCCTAATGAAAAACTGTTTTTT | CASSEGHRAPNEKLFF